The rows below give T cell receptor beta chains drawn from one sample of a study of blood T cell repertoires in COVID-19. Using immunoSEQ multiplex PCR, the repertoire was profiled, and TCRdb retains in-frame clones only, with some absent. The table has some 400,000 clones, roughly nine tenths seen once. Sample: PBMCs or T cells enriched from blood (not recorded which). The receptor set was obtained from a woman aged 25 to 45 who had recovered from COVID-19. Each CDR3 is given with its conserved first and last residue. Each record gives: clone size, CDR3 length, D gene, J gene, V gene, CDR3 DNA, CDR3 protein. A D gene is named only where the DNA matches it firmly. A row's size may be missing; if present it is once, few, many or a size class.

>-|15|-|TRBJ1-5|TRBV25-1
TGTGCCAGCAGTCGATCCTCCCAGGGTGATCAGCCCCAGCATTTT
CASSRSSQGDQPQHF
>-|15|TRBD1|TRBJ1-2|TRBV30
TGTGCCTGGAGTGTTAAAGGGGGCTCGGCCTATGGCTACACCTTC
CAWSVKGGSAYGYTF
>-|15|TRBD1|TRBJ1-1|TRBV6-5
TGTGCCAGCAGTTACCCGGGGACAGGGGGATTTTGGGCTTTCTTT
CASSYPGTGGFWAFF
>-|15|-|TRBJ2-7|TRBV7-2
TGTGCCAGCAGCCTGGATCCAGGATTCCCCTACGAGCAGTACTTC
CASSLDPGFPYEQYF
>-|16|TRBD1|TRBJ1-5|TRBV7-2
TGTGCCAGCAGGAGAGCCGGGACAGGGGACAATCAGCCCCAGCATTTT
CASRRAGTGDNQPQHF
>-|17|-|TRBJ2-2|TRBV6-2/TRBV6-3
TGTGCCAGCAGCTTTGCCGCCAGGGGCGCCGGCCCCGGGGAGCTGTTTTTT
CASSFAARGAGPGELFF
>-|16|-|TRBJ1-4|TRBV4-1
TGCGCCAGCAGCCAATTAGTGGGAGGGTTTAATGAAAAACTGTTTTTT
CASSQLVGGFNEKLFF
>-|18|-|TRBJ1-6|TRBV27
TGTGCCAGCAGTTGGAAACGGGCCGGAGGGCCCTATAATTCACCCCTCCACTTT
CASSWKRAGGPYNSPLHF
>-|15|TRBD2|TRBJ2-7|TRBV3-1/TRBV3-2
TGTGCCAGCAGCCAAGATTCTAGCGGGGTGGGAGAGCAGTACTTC
CASSQDSSGVGEQYF
>-|14|-|TRBJ2-4|TRBV11-1
TGTGCCAGCAGCTTACTCCCAGGGGATAGCATTCAGTACTTC
CASSLLPGDSIQYF
>-|13|-|TRBJ2-3|TRBV3-1/TRBV3-2
TGTGCCAGCAGCCAAGGACAAGAGAGTACGCAGTATTTT
CASSQGQESTQYF
>-|17|-|TRBJ1-3|TRBV19
TGTGCCAGTAGTAGCCCTCGGGTGTTCGGCTCTGGAAACACCATATATTTT
CASSSPRVFGSGNTIYF
>-|17|-|TRBJ1-1|TRBV28
TGTGCCAGCAGTCCTAAAAACGTGAGGCTGGGGAACACTGAAGCTTTCTTT
CASSPKNVRLGNTEAFF
>-|16|TRBD2|TRBJ2-3|TRBV6-5
TGTGCCAGCAGTTACTCGATACGGGAGGGCACAGATACGCAGTATTTT
CASSYSIREGTDTQYF
>-|13|-|TRBJ2-7|TRBV7-9
TGTGCCAGCAGCTTAGTAGGGGGCTACGAGCAGTACTTC
CASSLVGGYEQYF
>-|15|-|TRBJ1-2|TRBV9
TGTGCCAGCAGCCTGGACGGGGGGAGGGCTAATGGCTACACCTTC
CASSLDGGRANGYTF
>once|18|TRBD1|TRBJ1-3|TRBV27
TGTGCCAGCAGTTTATCTGGACAGGGGGGGAACTTTCGAAACACCATATATTTT
CASSLSGQGGNFRNTIYF
>-|14|-|TRBJ1-2|TRBV18
TGTGCCAGCTCAGTGGGGGCGCGATCCTATGGCTACACCTTC
CASSVGARSYGYTF
>few|16|-|TRBJ1-3|TRBV12-5
TGTGCTAGTGGTCCCGTAATTTCCCCCTCTGGAAACACCATATATTTT
CASGPVISPSGNTIYF
>-|13|-|TRBJ2-3|TRBV24-1
TGTGCCACCAGTGAATATAGCGGCGATACGCAGTATTTT
CATSEYSGDTQYF
>-|15|TRBD1|TRBJ1-6|TRBV9
TGTGCCAGCAGCCTTAGAGGGACAGACGATTCACCCCTCCACTTT
CASSLRGTDDSPLHF
>-|16|TRBD2|TRBJ2-3|TRBV9
TGTGCCAGCAGCGTAGCGGGACTAGCGGGGACAGATACGCAGTATTTT
CASSVAGLAGTDTQYF
>-|14|TRBD1|TRBJ1-2|TRBV29-1
TGCAGCGTTGGAACCGGGACAGGTTCGGCAGGCTACACCTTC
CSVGTGTGSAGYTF
>-|15|TRBD2|TRBJ2-1|TRBV5-1
TGCGCCAGCAAGAGGACTAGCGGGACTGGTATTGAGCAGTTCTTC
CASKRTSGTGIEQFF
>few|14|TRBD1|TRBJ2-1|TRBV19
TGTGCCAGTGGGAACGGACAGGGTCCGAATGAGCAGTTCTTC
CASGNGQGPNEQFF
>once|15|-|TRBJ1-4|TRBV3-1/TRBV3-2
TGTGCCAGCAGCCAAACAAGAACAACTAATGAAAAACTGTTTTTT
CASSQTRTTNEKLFF
>-|14|TRBD2|TRBJ2-3|TRBV19
TGTGCCAGTAATAACGGGGGGGCAATAGATACGCAGTATTTT
CASNNGGAIDTQYF
>few|17|TRBD1|TRBJ2-6|TRBV5-6
TGTGCCAGCAGCACCCGGGACAGGGTCTCTGGGGCCAACGTCCTGACTTTC
CASSTRDRVSGANVLTF
>-|15|TRBD1|TRBJ1-2|TRBV7-2
TGTGCCAGCAGCCCACAACTAAGGGGGCAGGGGGGCTACACCTTC
CASSPQLRGQGGYTF
>-|12|TRBD2|TRBJ2-1|TRBV30
TGTGCCTGGAGTCCCATCGGGGGGGAGCAGTTCTTC
CAWSPIGGEQFF
>-|18|-|TRBJ2-1|TRBV28
TGTGCCAGCAGCAGTATAGCCCCCGACTACCGGGAGACGGAAGAGCAGTTCTTC
CASSSIAPDYRETEEQFF
>-|15|TRBD1|TRBJ2-3|TRBV7-9
TGTGCCAGCAGCTTATACCTGACAGGGGGAGATACGCAGTATTTT
CASSLYLTGGDTQYF
>-|16|TRBD1|TRBJ1-1|TRBV18
TGTGCCAGCTCATCGACGAGGACAGGGGCGAACACTGAAGCTTTCTTT
CASSSTRTGANTEAFF
>-|16|TRBD1|TRBJ1-5|TRBV4-1
TGCGCCAGCAGCCAAGTTTCGGGACAGGGCGATCAGCCCCAGCATTTT
CASSQVSGQGDQPQHF
>-|15|-|TRBJ2-3|TRBV9
TGTGCCAGCAGCGTAGATGGGGACATCACAGATACGCAGTATTTT
CASSVDGDITDTQYF
>-|17|TRBD2|TRBJ2-2|TRBV9
TGTGCCAGCAGCGCCCGACTAGCGGGAGGGGAGGCCGGGGAGCTGTTTTTT
CASSARLAGGEAGELFF
>-|19|TRBD1|TRBJ1-6|TRBV6-1
TGTGCCAGCAGTGAACGTCCCGGGACAGGGGCGGTAAATAATTCACCCCTCCACTTT
CASSERPGTGAVNNSPLHF
>-|16|TRBD1|TRBJ2-7|TRBV29-1
TGCAGCGTCAAGTCCGGGGGACAGGGGGTAGCGGACGAGCAGTACTTC
CSVKSGGQGVADEQYF
>-|15|TRBD1|TRBJ2-7|TRBV5-1
TGCGCCAGCACCTACAGAGACAGGGAAACCTACGAGCAGTACTTC
CASTYRDRETYEQYF
>-|16|TRBD2|TRBJ2-1|TRBV7-9
TGTGCCAGCAGCGGCGGGACTAGCGGATCTACCCTTGAGCAGTTCTTC
CASSGGTSGSTLEQFF
>-|15|-|TRBJ2-5|TRBV7-9
TGTGCCAGCAGCTCCTTAAGAACCACAGGGACCCTTGGATACTTC
CASSSLRTTGTLGYF
>-|15|TRBD1|TRBJ2-3|TRBV14
TGTGCCAGCAGCCATGCCGGGACAGGGGGCCGGACGCAGTATTTT
CASSHAGTGGRTQYF